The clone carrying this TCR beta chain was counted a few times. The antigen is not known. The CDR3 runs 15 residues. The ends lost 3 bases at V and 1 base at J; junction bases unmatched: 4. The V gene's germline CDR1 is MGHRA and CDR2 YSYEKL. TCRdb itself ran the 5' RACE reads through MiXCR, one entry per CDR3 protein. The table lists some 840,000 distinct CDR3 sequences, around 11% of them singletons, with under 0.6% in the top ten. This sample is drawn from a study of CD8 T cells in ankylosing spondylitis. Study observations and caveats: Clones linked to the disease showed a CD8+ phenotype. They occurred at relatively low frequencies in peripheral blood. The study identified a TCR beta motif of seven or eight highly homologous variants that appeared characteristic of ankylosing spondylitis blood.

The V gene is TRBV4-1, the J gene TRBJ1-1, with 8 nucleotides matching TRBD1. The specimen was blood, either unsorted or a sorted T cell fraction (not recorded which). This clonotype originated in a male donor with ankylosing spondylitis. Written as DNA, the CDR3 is TGCGCCAGCAGCCAGACCGGGACAGGGAACACTGAAGCTTTCTTT. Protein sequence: CASSQTGTGNTEAFF.